Below are 21 T cell receptor beta chains sequenced from a single sample in a study of T cell repertoires in ileal Crohn's disease (dated by TCRdb to about 2019). The receptor library was made with the immunoSEQ multiplex PCR assay. This immuneACCESS table, as held by TCRdb, lists in-frame sequences with V and J called but not all clones. Of the missing ones, under half trace to an unresolved V gene in checked studies; the others have no known cause. In all, the sample holds approximately 5,500 clones, and approximately 85% of those were seen once. 9.7% of the sample is taken by the ten largest. Sequencing was performed on ileal tissue. The source of these receptors is an adult with Crohn's disease.

This clone is termed large. The chain uses TRBV6-1 and TRBJ1-2, with D possibly TRBD1 on 6 matching bases. This CDR3 is 15 amino acids long. CDR1 and CDR2 from the germline V gene are MNHNS and SASEGT. The ends were cut back, 8 bases at V and 7 bases at J, with 23 bases in the middle. CDR3 residues: CASLGQRALDGGYTF. In nucleotides, the CDR3 is TGTGCCAGCCTCGGACAGAGGGCGCTGGATGGTGGCTACACCTTC.

The gene calls are TRBV9 and TRBJ1-2; a possible D gene is TRBD1 (6 bases). Germline V gene lookup returns CDR1 SGDLS and CDR2 YYNGEE. The CDR3 extends over 15 amino acids. The V end lost 2 bases, the J end lost 4 bases, and 15 bases lay between the germline ends. The CDR3 spells CASSVSDSVAYGYTF. CDR3 nucleotide sequence: TGTGCCAGCAGCGTTTCGGACAGCGTGGCCTATGGCTACACCTTC.

This chain connects TRBV12-1 to TRBJ2-1; the DNA was not used to check the table's D call, TRBD2. TRBV12-1 is recorded as a pseudogene. The CDR3 extends over 15 amino acids. CDR3 DNA: TGTGCCAGCAGCTTTACTAGCGGGGGGGCCCATGAGCAGTTCTTC. It yields the protein CASSFTSGGAHEQFF.

The rearrangement uses TRBV29-1 and TRBJ2-7; TRBD1 might be the D (5 bases). V was trimmed by 6 bases and J by 6 bases, leaving 9 bases between them. CDR3 length: 10 amino acids. CDR1 and CDR2 (germline): SQVTM, ANQGSEA. CDR3 loop: CSVQGIEQYF. The CDR3 DNA is TGCAGCGTCCAGGGCATCGAGCAGTACTTC.

This chain uses TRBV5-1 with TRBJ2-1; 12 nucleotides match TRBD2. J gave up 8 bases and V 2 bases, and 11 bases lay outside the gene matches. This CDR3 contains 17 residues. Germline assignment: CDR1 SGHRS and CDR2 YFSETQ. In nucleotides, the CDR3 is TGCGCCAGCAGCTTTACTAGCGGGGGGCCCCGGCGCGATGAGCAGTTCTTC. Its protein product is CASSFTSGGPRRDEQFF. Full variable domain (rest looked up from reference TRBV5-1 and TRBJ2-1): KAGVTQTPRYLIKTRGQQVTLSCSPISGHRSVSWYQQTPGQGLQFLFEYFSETQRNKGNFPGRFSGRQFSNSRSEMNVSTLELGDSALYLCASSFTSGGPRRDEQFFGPGTRLTVL.

The rearrangement links TRBV14 to TRBJ2-5; the match to TRBD2 covers 13 bases. The CDR3 has 16 amino acids. The V gene's germline CDR1 is SGHDN and CDR2 FVKESK. V lost 1 base and J lost 5; bases outside the gene matches: 4. This CDR3 is CASSQGGTSGVETQYF. CDR3 in DNA: TGTGCCAGCAGCCAAGGAGGGACTAGCGGGGTCGAGACCCAGTACTTC.

The chain has TRBV5-1 and TRBJ1-6; D ambiguous. The length of the CDR3 is 15 residues. The germline V gene encodes CDR1 SGHRS and CDR2 YFSETQ. The V gene lost 0 bases and the J gene lost 8 bases, with 12 bases spanning the gap. DNA for the CDR3: TGCGCCAGCAGCTTGGCGGGGTCGGGGTATTCACCCCTCCACTTT. This sequence encodes CASSLAGSGYSPLHF.

J is TRBJ1-5 and V is TRBV5-1, with 9 positions matching TRBD1. With 4 bases clipped from V and 8 bases from J, the junction kept 7 bases outside the gene matches. The V gene's germline CDR1 is SGHRS and CDR2 YFSETQ. This CDR3 region has 14 residues. The CDR3 region has the DNA TGCGCCAGCAGCCCACAGGGGGCCCAAGAGCCCCAGCATTTT. Translating it yields CASSPQGAQEPQHF.

The CDR3 DNA reads TGCAGTACCGGAGGGGTGGGTGAGCAGTACTTC. It specifies CSTGGVGEQYF. The V and J genes are TRBV20-1 and TRBJ2-7, with D maybe TRBD2 (6 bases). The CDR3 has 11 amino acids. V was clipped by 8 bases and J by 7 bases, with 15 bases between them. CDR1 is DFQATT, CDR2 SNEGSKA, per germline (reference sequence).

This clone was seen once. This chain uses TRBV19 with TRBJ2-2; 9 nucleotides align to TRBD1. CDR3 size: 14 residues. The germline V gene has CDR1 LNHDA and CDR2 SQIVND (reference sequence). Unmatched junction bases numbered 2, after V lost 6 bases and J lost 3 bases. This chain's CDR3 is CASRWTGDTGELFF. DNA of the CDR3: TGTGCCAGTAGGTGGACAGGGGACACCGGGGAGCTGTTTTTT.

The chain carries TRBV18 and TRBJ1-5, with D unresolved. Germline values: CDR1 KGHSH, CDR2 LQKENI. Trimming cost V 3 bases and J 6 bases, with 9 bases left between them. This CDR3 comprises 13 residues. The CDR3 bases are TGTGCCAGCTCACCGTGGGAGGGTCAGCCCCAGCATTTT. It translates to CASSPWEGQPQHF.

This sequence joins TRBV5-1 and TRBJ2-5; 9 bases align to TRBD1. V shed 1 base, J shed 1 base, and the junction held 2 bases outside the gene matches. The length of the CDR3 is 15 residues. Germline CDR1 and CDR2: SGHRS and YFSETQ. The CDR3 sequence is CASSLSGQGQETQYF. Written as DNA, the CDR3 is TGCGCCAGCAGCTTGTCGGGACAGGGCCAAGAGACCCAGTACTTC.

The chain couples TRBV18 to TRBJ2-3; D possibly corresponds to TRBD1 (5 bases). This CDR3 is 16 amino acids long. Germline V gene sequence: CDR1 KGHSH, CDR2 LQKENI. Trimming stripped 0 bases from V and 3 bases from J, with 13 bases between. This CDR3 is CASSPPIGVGTDTQYF. Written as DNA, the CDR3 is TGTGCCAGCTCACCACCGATAGGGGTTGGTACAGATACGCAGTATTTT.

This clone has a single count. The chain combines TRBV7-9 with TRBJ1-2; D possibly corresponds to TRBD1 (6 bases). CDR1 is SEHNR and CDR2 is FQNEAQ in the germline V gene (reference sequence). V was clipped by 5 bases and J by 4 bases, with 20 bases between them. The CDR3 consists of 16 residues. The CDR3, as DNA: TGTGCCAGCAGCCTTGGACAGCCCCTCGTGGGCTATGGCTACACCTTC. Protein product: CASSLGQPLVGYGYTF.

The rearrangement links TRBV19 to TRBJ1-2; 9 nucleotides match TRBD1. Germline assignment: CDR1 LNHDA and CDR2 SQIVND (reference sequence). The ends lost 5 bases at V and 0 bases at J; junction bases unmatched: 13. This CDR3 region has 18 residues. CDR3 DNA sequence: TGTGCCAGTAGTTTACAGGGGGCCCTTCGTGAATCTAACTATGGCTACACCTTC. Protein: CASSLQGALRESNYGYTF.

The genes are TRBV4-2 and TRBJ2-2; tentatively, D is TRBD2 (7 bases). Germline assignment: CDR1 LGHNA and CDR2 YNFKEQ. V lost 0 bases and J lost 4, with 15 bases in between. The CDR3 is 17 amino acids. The CDR3 DNA reads TGTGCCAGCAGCCAAGATGGGGGCGGGGGAACCACCGGGGAGCTGTTTTTT. It encodes CASSQDGGGGTTGELFF.

The V and J genes are TRBV27 and TRBJ2-7; D might be TRBD1 (5 bases). CDR3 length: 14 amino acids. V shed 7 bases and J shed 5 bases, with 18 bases lying between them. Germline lookup yields CDR1 MNHEY and CDR2 SMNVEV (reference sequence). CDR3 bases: TGTGCCAGCACCTGGGGAAGGGGTACCCACGAGCAGTACTTC. It codes for CASTWGRGTHEQYF.

This sequence joins TRBV10-3 and TRBJ1-1; D call uncertain. The germline V gene has CDR1 ENHRY and CDR2 SYGVKD. Trimming took 6 bases from V and 2 from J, leaving 10 bases between them. The CDR3 extends over 13 amino acids. This chain's CDR3 is CAIRLSGNTEAFF. For the CDR3, the DNA is TGTGCCATCAGACTCTCAGGCAACACTGAAGCTTTCTTT.

The chain employs TRBV25-1 and TRBJ1-1, with D possibly being TRBD1 (6 bases). There are 16 residues in the CDR3. Germline loops: CDR1 MGHDK, CDR2 SYGVNS. V lost 5 bases, J lost 4 bases, and 20 bases lay in between. CDR3 protein: CASSPPTGSGGTEAFF. The CDR3 nucleotides are TGTGCCAGCAGTCCCCCAACAGGGTCAGGCGGCACTGAAGCTTTCTTT.

CDR3 nucleotides: TGTGCCAGCAGCGCCTCTAGCGGGGGTCTGACCCAGTACTTC. It is translated as CASSASSGGLTQYF. This chain uses TRBV9 with TRBJ2-5; 10 bases are shared with TRBD2. This CDR3 is 14 amino acids long. Germline V gene sequence: CDR1 SGDLS, CDR2 YYNGEE. V shed 3 bases and J 7 bases; nucleotides not matched to a gene: 6.

Only one count was recorded for this clone. V is TRBV7-3 and J is TRBJ2-5; TRBD2 matches at 9 bases. The germline CDR1 and CDR2 sequences are SGHTA and FQGTGA. CDR3 length: 17 residues. V lost 5 bases to trimming and J lost 5 bases; unmatched junction nucleotides: 15. Written as DNA, the CDR3 is TGTGCCAGCAGCCTAAAGGGGCGCGGGGGGGCCGCGGAGACCCAGTACTTC. Its translation: CASSLKGRGGAAETQYF.